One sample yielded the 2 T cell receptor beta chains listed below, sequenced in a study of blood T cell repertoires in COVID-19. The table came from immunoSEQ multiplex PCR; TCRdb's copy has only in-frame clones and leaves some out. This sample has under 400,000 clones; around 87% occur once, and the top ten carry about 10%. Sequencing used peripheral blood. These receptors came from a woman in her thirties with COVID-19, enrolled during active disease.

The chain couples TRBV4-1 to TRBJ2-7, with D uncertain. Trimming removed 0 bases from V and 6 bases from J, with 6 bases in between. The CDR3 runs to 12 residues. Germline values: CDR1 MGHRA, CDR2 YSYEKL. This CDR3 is CASSQDWAEQYF. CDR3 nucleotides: TGCGCCAGCAGCCAAGATTGGGCCGAGCAGTACTTC.

The CDR3 region is CASKLARQETQYF. In nucleotides, the CDR3 is TGTGCCAGCAAACTAGCCCGTCAAGAGACCCAGTACTTC. The rearrangement joins TRBV2 to TRBJ2-5; maybe TRBD2 (6 bases). CDR1 SNHLY and CDR2 FYNNEI come from the germline V gene. CDR3 size: 13 residues. Trimming pared 7 bases from V and 2 bases from J, leaving 11 bases between.